The clone carrying this TCR beta chain has more than one count but fewer than ten. These data originate in a study of cytomegalovirus exposure and HLA in healthy donors. Germline CDR1 reads ENHRY; CDR2 reads SYGVKD. The CDR3 runs 12 residues. V was cut by 6 bases and J by 14 bases, with 16 bases left in between. Use of 60 Vbeta and 13 Jbeta primers characterized the PCR. The method was immunoSEQ multiplex PCR; TCRdb's version includes in-frame clones alone and lacks a portion of them. This table has approximately 150,000 clones, around 80% appearing once. The sequenced sample consisted of PBMCs. This receptor was identified in a female donor in good health and CMV-seronegative. The chain employs TRBV10-3 and TRBJ1-4; TRBD1 is a possible D gene (6 bases). CDR3 residues: CAIRGADENLFF. CDR3 nucleotides: TGTGCCATCAGGGGGGCCGATGAGAACCTGTTTTTT.